In this sample, the clone carrying this TCR beta chain turned up a few times. One entry per CDR3 protein, called by TCRdb with MiXCR from the 5' RACE reads. This repertoire shows 95,000 to 120,000 distinct CDR3 sequences, 11% found once; its top ten account for less than 25%. There are 14 residues in the CDR3. The trim removed 7 bases at V and 1 base at J, leaving 4 bases unmatched. This record belongs to a study of spatial heterogeneity in lung cancer. Stated time point: blood at routine non-recurrence follow-up after resection. Whole RNA was taken from tumor, nontumor lung or frozen PBMC; it was then sequenced unsorted.

This sequence joins TRBV12-3 or TRBV12-4 and TRBJ2-3; TRBD2 matches at 8 bases. The sequence was obtained from a female donor with early-stage non-small cell lung cancer. The material sequenced was PBMCs, taken at follow-up. The CDR3 spells CASTRTSRTDTQYF. CDR3 nucleotide sequence: TGTGCCAGCACCCGGACTAGCCGCACAGATACGCAGTATTTT.